One and the same sample provided the 20 T cell receptor beta chains below, sequenced in a study of blood T cell repertoires in COVID-19. TCRdb's table, derived via immunoSEQ multiplex PCR, lists solely in-frame clones and lacks some. The profile shows about 290,000 clones, 85% to 90% of them singletons. Sequencing used peripheral blood. The receptors were gathered from a woman aged 25 to 45 with COVID-19, enrolled during active disease.

This clone turned up a few times. CDR3 protein: CASSRGWRGYTF. The CDR3 DNA reads as TGTGCCAGCAGCAGGGGCTGGAGGGGCTACACCTTC. The chain combines TRBV2 with TRBJ1-2; tentatively, D is TRBD1 (6 bases). Germline-derived CDR1 and CDR2 are SNHLY and FYNNEI. The CDR3 has 12 residues. V dropped 6 bases and J dropped 8 bases, with 13 bases sitting between them.

This chain joins TRBV6-5 and TRBJ1-5, with D maybe TRBD1 (6 bases). The V end was cut by 11 bases, the J end by 1 base, with 15 bases between. The CDR3 length is 14 residues. CDR1 and CDR2 from the germline V gene are MNHEY and SVGAGI. Here the CDR3 DNA reads TGTGCCGGTCAAACGGACAGCAGCAATCAGCCCCAGCATTTT. Translating it yields CAGQTDSSNQPQHF.

The chain joins TRBV7-9 to TRBJ1-5; 7 nucleotides align to TRBD1. From germline, CDR1 is SEHNR and CDR2 FQNEAQ (reference sequence). This CDR3 comprises 15 residues. Trimming at V came to 1 base and at J to 5 bases, leaving 5 bases not matched to a gene. CDR3 loop: CASSLGVTGDQPQHF. The CDR3 region has the DNA TGTGCCAGCAGCTTAGGGGTAACAGGGGATCAGCCCCAGCATTTT.

The chain uses TRBV9 and TRBJ2-2, with TRBD2 identical over 11 bases. The CDR3 is 16 residues long. Per germline, CDR1 SGDLS and CDR2 YYNGEE. J was trimmed by 6 bases and V by 4 bases; bases with no gene match: 8. The CDR3 sequence is CASSPQLAGAAGELFF. CDR3 nucleotide sequence: TGTGCCAGCAGCCCGCAACTAGCGGGAGCCGCCGGGGAGCTGTTTTTT.

The chain uses TRBV12-3 or TRBV12-4 and TRBJ2-7, with D tentatively TRBD2 (5 bases). The CDR3 extends over 11 amino acids. Deletions cut 2 bases from V and 7 bases from J, with 6 bases between. The CDR3 is CASSLRREQYF. The CDR3 coding sequence is TGTGCCAGCAGTTTACGGAGGGAGCAGTACTTC.

This clone was detected only a few times. The V call is TRBV10-2, the J call TRBJ2-5, with 11 bases that match TRBD2. The CDR3 has 19 amino acids. Germline assignment: CDR1 WSHSY and CDR2 SAAADI. With 3 bases clipped from V and 0 bases from J, the junction kept 12 bases outside the gene matches. Here the CDR3 DNA reads TGCGCCAGCAGTGAATCGGCTAGCGGGGGGCCTATGTACCAAGAGACCCAGTACTTC. This gives the protein CASSESASGGPMYQETQYF.

The chain is built from TRBV14 and TRBJ2-7; 7 nucleotides match TRBD2. Germline CDR1 is SGHDN and CDR2 is FVKESK. The trim removed 0 bases at V and 5 bases at J, leaving 13 bases unmatched. The CDR3 covers 17 residues. This CDR3 is CASSQDPWEAGLHEQYF. The CDR3 DNA is TGTGCCAGCAGCCAAGATCCATGGGAAGCGGGGCTCCACGAGCAGTACTTC.

V gene TRBV11-2 combines with J gene TRBJ1-5; D is possibly TRBD1 (6 bases). The CDR3 runs to 13 residues. The V and J ends lost 1 base and 9 bases respectively, with 10 bases between them. The germline V gene has CDR1 SGHAT and CDR2 FQNNGV. The CDR3 DNA reads as TGTGCCAGCAGCTTAGGGGGGGGGCCGCCCCAGCATTTT. Translating it yields CASSLGGGPPQHF.

The chain joins TRBV7-2 to TRBJ2-1; D uncertain. The CDR3 has 12 residues. Deletions cut 2 bases from V and 9 bases from J, with 8 bases between. Germline V CDR1 and CDR2: SGHTA, FQGNSA. CDR3 region: CASSLRASEQFF. The CDR3 region has the DNA TGTGCCAGCAGCTTACGAGCTTCTGAGCAGTTCTTC.

The CDR3 nucleotides read TGTGCCAGCAAGGTACGTTTTGGTCGGGGTATTAGCAATCAGCCCCAGCATTTT. Translating it yields CASKVRFGRGISNQPQHF. V usage is TRBV28 and J usage is TRBJ1-5; D is unclear. This CDR3 is 18 amino acids long. The V gene's germline CDR1 is MDHEN and CDR2 SYDVKM. The V end was cut by 7 bases, the J end by 0 bases, with 22 bases between.

The chain carries TRBV5-1 and TRBJ1-6, with D maybe TRBD1 (5 bases). The CDR3 length is 15 residues. Trimming removed 4 bases from V and 9 bases from J, with 17 bases in between. Germline V gene sequence: CDR1 SGHRS, CDR2 YFSETQ. CDR3 amino acids: CASSGRESGGSPLHF. CDR3 sequence (DNA): TGCGCCAGCAGCGGAAGGGAGTCCGGGGGTTCACCCCTCCACTTT.

The chain is built from TRBV5-6 and TRBJ2-5; no firm D call. Trimming removed 1 base at V and 5 bases at J, with 6 bases between. This CDR3 is 12 amino acids long. Germline-derived CDR1 and CDR2 are SGHDT and YYEEEE. The CDR3: CASSLPRETQYF. The CDR3, as DNA: TGTGCCAGCAGCTTGCCACGGGAGACCCAGTACTTC.

The rearrangement joins TRBV10-3 to TRBJ2-7; 7 nucleotides line up with TRBD1. CDR1 and CDR2 (germline): ENHRY, SYGVKD. CDR3 size: 15 residues. J was trimmed by 7 bases and V by 4 bases; bases with no gene match: 13. CDR3 protein: CAISAHGTDVREQYF. CDR3 DNA sequence: TGTGCCATCAGTGCCCACGGGACAGACGTAAGGGAGCAGTACTTC.

The chain carries TRBV28 and TRBJ2-3; D is unresolved. Germline CDR1 is MDHEN and CDR2 is SYDVKM. The CDR3 loop spans 14 amino acids. Trimming stripped 5 bases from V and 6 bases from J, with 15 bases between. CDR3 sequence reads: CASSLGSLWDTQYF. Written as DNA, the CDR3 is TGTGCCAGCAGTCTCGGGTCGTTATGGGATACGCAGTATTTT.

This clone was counted once. The chain couples TRBV29-1 to TRBJ2-3, with D hard to call. This CDR3 spans 16 amino acids. V was shortened by 7 bases and J by 2 bases, with 22 bases between the two germline ends. The germline V gene encodes CDR1 SQVTM and CDR2 ANQGSEA. The DNA of the CDR3 is TGCAGCGCCTTCCCTCATACTTTTCAACCCACAGATACGCAGTATTTT. Translating gives CSAFPHTFQPTDTQYF.

This chain links TRBV2 with TRBJ2-3, with 9 bases identical to TRBD2. V was clipped by 3 bases and J by 5 bases; unmatched bases: 3. The CDR3 sequence is 14 residues long. Germline V gene lookup returns CDR1 SNHLY and CDR2 FYNNEI. CDR3 coding DNA: TGTGCCAGCAGTGAGGCGGGGGGGGTAGATACGCAGTATTTT. Translation: CASSEAGGVDTQYF.

The chain combines TRBV27 with TRBJ2-7, with TRBD2 as a possible D gene (5 bases). With 6 bases removed from V and 1 base from J, the gap between germline ends came to 10 bases. The CDR3 runs 13 residues. CDR1 and CDR2 (germline): MNHEY, SMNVEV (reference sequence). The CDR3 DNA is TGTGCCAGCAGGGTCGGGATATCCTACGAGCAGTACTTC. Translated: CASRVGISYEQYF.

This clone occurred once. This chain joins TRBV4-1 and TRBJ2-5; D gene ambiguous. Germline V gene sequence: CDR1 MGHRA, CDR2 YSYEKL. The CDR3 length is 14 residues. V was clipped by 1 base and J by 2 bases, with 8 bases between them. The CDR3 reads CASSQGPAQETQYF. CDR3 coding DNA: TGCGCCAGCAGCCAAGGTCCAGCGCAAGAGACCCAGTACTTC.

The genes are TRBV13 and TRBJ1-1; D perhaps matches TRBD1 (6 bases). CDR1 PRHDT and CDR2 FYEKMQ come from the germline V gene (reference sequence). The CDR3 runs 12 residues. Trimming removed 5 bases at V and 7 bases at J, with 11 bases between. CDR3 bases: TGTGCCAGCAGCCCCGGGACAAATGAAGCTTTCTTT. It codes for CASSPGTNEAFF.

The J gene is TRBJ2-7, the V gene TRBV2, with a tentative D call TRBD2 (5 bases). This CDR3 has 15 amino acids. Per germline, CDR1 SNHLY and CDR2 FYNNEI. Trimming left V 6 bases short and J 4 bases short, with 19 bases between. The CDR3 sequence: CASSAGVGAGYEQYF. The DNA for the CDR3 is TGTGCCAGCAGCGCCGGGGTGGGTGCTGGGTACGAGCAGTACTTC.